The 23 T cell receptor beta chains in this list originate from one sample, sequenced in a study of OX40 agonist ivuxolimab in advanced cancers. Profiling relied on immunoSEQ multiplex PCR, and the TCRdb table lists in-frame clones only, not all of them. The sample carries thousands of clones, roughly 90% recorded once. This material consisted of CD4+ or CD8+ T cells sorted from blood, taken in a trial of the OX40 agonist ivuxolimab. These receptors were obtained from an adult with an advanced solid tumor such as melanoma, head and neck, liver or kidney cancer.

The chain has TRBV4-3 and TRBJ2-5; 8 nucleotides align to TRBD1. The V and J ends lost 0 bases and 5 bases, in that order; junction bases with no gene match: 8. The CDR3 totals 16 residues. Looked up from germline, CDR1 is LGHNA and CDR2 is YSLEER. The DNA for the CDR3 is TGCGCCAGCAGCCAAGATTTCGGACAGGGTGGGGAGACCCAGTACTTC. This translates into CASSQDFGQGGETQYF.

The genes are TRBV19 and TRBJ2-7; 10 bases fit TRBD2. Germline CDR1 LNHDA, CDR2 SQIVND (reference sequence). This CDR3 is 16 amino acids long. V gave up 5 bases and J gave up 0 bases; unmatched junction bases: 7. In DNA form, the CDR3 reads TGTGCCAGTAGTTTCGGGACTAGCGTACGCTCCTACGAGCAGTACTTC. Protein sequence: CASSFGTSVRSYEQYF. Supplemented by reference TRBV19 and TRBJ2-7, the full variable domain reads DGGITQSPKYLFRKEGQNVTLSCEQNLNHDAMYWYRQDPGQGLRLIYYSQIVNDFQKGDIAEGYSVSREKKESFPLTVTSAQKNPTAFYLCASSFGTSVRSYEQYFGPGTRLTVT.

This clone was recorded only once. This chain joins TRBV5-1 and TRBJ2-7; D is perhaps TRBD2 (5 bases). This CDR3 has 12 amino acids. Deletions cut 7 bases from V and 7 bases from J, with 15 bases between. Germline V gives CDR1 SGHRS, CDR2 YFSETQ. CDR3 in amino acids: CASLRTLREQYF. The DNA for the CDR3 is TGCGCCAGCCTGAGGACTTTGAGAGAGCAGTACTTC.

The rearrangement uses TRBV5-1 and TRBJ2-7; the D gene could be TRBD1 or TRBD2 (6 bases each). Germline-derived CDR1 and CDR2 are SGHRS and YFSETQ. This CDR3 has 14 residues. V was cut by 0 bases and J by 3 bases, with 10 bases left in between. CDR3: CASSLAGADYEQYF. The CDR3 coding sequence is TGCGCCAGCAGCTTGGCGGGGGCCGACTACGAGCAGTACTTC. Full variable domain (outside the CDR3, taken from reference TRBV5-1 and TRBJ2-7): KAGVTQTPRYLIKTRGQQVTLSCSPISGHRSVSWYQQTPGQGLQFLFEYFSETQRNKGNFPGRFSGRQFSNSRSEMNVSTLELGDSALYLCASSLAGADYEQYFGPGTRLTVT.

This clone showed up just a few times. The V gene is TRBV9, the J gene TRBJ2-1; a weak D match, TRBD2 (5 bases). Trimming cost V 0 bases and J 5 bases, with 12 bases left between them. Germline loops: CDR1 SGDLS, CDR2 YYNGEE. The CDR3 is made up of 15 amino acids. The CDR3 spells CASSVGTGLHNEQFF. CDR3 bases: TGTGCCAGCAGCGTAGGGACTGGACTGCACAATGAGCAGTTCTTC.

The V and J genes are TRBV4-1 and TRBJ1-6, with 11 bases matching TRBD1. This CDR3 comprises 16 residues. Germline assignment: CDR1 MGHRA and CDR2 YSYEKL. The V and J ends lost 4 bases and 12 bases, in that order; junction bases with no gene match: 11. The CDR3 nucleotides read TGCGCCAGCAGCCCTTGGTCGGGGACAGGGGGTTTACCCCTCCACTTT. Amino acid sequence: CASSPWSGTGGLPLHF.

The chain carries TRBV9 and TRBJ2-5; possibly TRBD2 for D (6 bases). In germline, CDR1 is SGDLS, CDR2 YYNGEE. Trimming shortened V by 3 bases and J by 1 base, and 16 bases separated the two germline ends. The CDR3 has 16 residues. CDR3 DNA: TGTGCCAGCAGCGGAGAGGGCGGGAAGCCCCAAGAGACCCAGTACTTC. Protein product: CASSGEGGKPQETQYF.

This chain links TRBV27 with TRBJ2-2, with D possibly being TRBD2 (5 bases). Trimming removed 4 bases from V and 6 bases from J, with 12 bases in between. The CDR3 is 14 residues long. Germline CDR1 reads MNHEY; CDR2 reads SMNVEV (reference sequence). The CDR3 sequence: CASSYSRGSGELFF. For the CDR3, the DNA is TGTGCCAGCAGTTACAGTCGGGGATCCGGGGAGCTGTTTTTT.

J is TRBJ1-6 and V is TRBV7-9; no reliable D call. V dropped 2 bases and J dropped 8 bases, with 4 bases sitting between them. Germline CDR1 reads SEHNR; CDR2 reads FQNEAQ (reference sequence). The CDR3 runs 12 residues. The CDR3 region is CASSLQDSPLHF. CDR3 DNA: TGTGCCAGCAGCTTACAGGATTCACCCCTCCACTTT.

This chain joins TRBV5-5 and TRBJ2-7, with D perhaps TRBD1 (6 bases). Germline values: CDR1 SGHKS, CDR2 YYEKEE (reference sequence). V was pared by 2 bases and J by 2 bases, with 8 bases between. The CDR3 totals 13 residues. The DNA of the CDR3 is TGTGCCAGCAGCTTTGGACAGACCTACGAGCAGTACTTC. It specifies CASSFGQTYEQYF.

V is TRBV7-6 and J is TRBJ2-2; the D is unclear. CDR1 is SGHVS and CDR2 is FNYEAQ in the germline V gene. The CDR3 is 13 residues long. V gave up 10 bases and J gave up 6 bases, with 15 bases separating them. In DNA, the CDR3 is TGTGCCACCACTACGGATTTAGCCGGGGAGCTGTTTTTT. The encoded protein is CATTTDLAGELFF.

The gene calls are TRBV10-3 and TRBJ2-7; D perhaps matches TRBD2 (5 bases). CDR3 length equals 15 residues. The V gene lost 3 bases and the J gene lost 5 bases, with 17 bases spanning the gap. Germline assignment: CDR1 ENHRY and CDR2 SYGVKD. CDR3 residues: CAISDTYGVRDEQYF. The CDR3 region has the DNA TGTGCCATCAGTGATACGTACGGGGTCCGGGACGAGCAGTACTTC.

The chain combines TRBV6-5 with TRBJ2-7; D gene unclear. Germline V gene data show CDR1 as MNHEY and CDR2 as SVGAGI. The CDR3 covers 13 residues. V lost 2 bases, J lost 2 bases, and 7 bases lay in between. CDR3 region: CASSYGAPYEQYF. The CDR3 nucleotides are TGTGCCAGCAGTTACGGTGCCCCCTACGAGCAGTACTTC.

For the CDR3, the DNA is TGTGCCAGCAGCGTAGGCTTCCGAGTATCCCACGGCGAGCAGTACTTC. This gives the protein CASSVGFRVSHGEQYF. The rearrangement joins TRBV9 to TRBJ2-7; D unclear. The V end lost 0 bases, the J end lost 6 bases, and 19 bases lay between the germline ends. CDR1 is SGDLS, CDR2 YYNGEE, per germline. CDR3 length equals 16 residues. The full variable domain, with the rest looked up from reference TRBV9 and TRBJ2-7, is DSGVTQTPKHLITATGQRVTLRCSPRSGDLSVYWYQQSLDQGLQFLIQYYNGEERAKGNILERFSAQQFPDLHSELNLSSLELGDSALYFCASSVGFRVSHGEQYFGPGTRLTVT.

CDR3 sequence reads: CATSSEKGAFF. As DNA, the CDR3 is TGTGCCACCAGCAGTGAAAAAGGGGCTTTCTTT. The gene calls are TRBV15 and TRBJ1-1; no firm D call. The V gene's germline CDR1 is LNHNV and CDR2 YYDKDF (reference sequence). V was pared by 3 bases and J by 11 bases, with 10 bases between. CDR3 length equals 11 residues.

V is TRBV19 and J is TRBJ2-7, with D possibly TRBD1 on 5 matching bases. The V end was cut by 4 bases, the J end by 4 bases, with 17 bases between. There are 15 residues in the CDR3. Germline-derived CDR1 and CDR2 are LNHDA and SQIVND (reference sequence). The CDR3 reads CASSTLTGAAYEQYF. Here the CDR3 DNA reads TGTGCCAGTAGTACTTTGACTGGGGCGGCGTACGAGCAGTACTTC.

The chain recombines TRBV20-1 with TRBJ2-7, with no clear D. Germline-derived CDR1 and CDR2 are DFQATT and SNEGSKA (reference sequence). The ends were cut back, 4 bases at V and 5 bases at J, with 6 bases in the middle. The CDR3 spans 10 residues. This CDR3 is CSAIENEQYF. For the CDR3, the DNA is TGCAGTGCTATCGAGAACGAGCAGTACTTC.

This sequence joins TRBV19 and TRBJ1-1; no clear D. The CDR3 has 15 residues. The germline V gene has CDR1 LNHDA and CDR2 SQIVND (reference sequence). Deletions cut 3 bases from V and 6 bases from J, with 17 bases between. The DNA for the CDR3 is TGTGCCAGTAGTATGCACAGATGGGAAAGTCCTGAAGCTTTCTTT. Encoded protein: CASSMHRWESPEAFF.

The gene calls are TRBV19 and TRBJ2-1; a possible D gene is TRBD2 (5 bases). V dropped 9 bases and J dropped 3 bases, with 15 bases sitting between them. There are 14 residues in the CDR3. CDR1 and CDR2 (germline): LNHDA, SQIVND (reference sequence). CDR3 nucleotides: TGTGCCAGCCAAGTACCGGGAAGCTACAATGAGCAGTTCTTC. This sequence encodes CASQVPGSYNEQFF.

The rearrangement links TRBV7-3 to TRBJ2-3, with 13 bases that match TRBD2. The CDR3 has 16 amino acids. The germline gives CDR1 SGHTA, CDR2 FQGTGA. J was trimmed by 2 bases and V by 5 bases; bases with no gene match: 4. This CDR3 is CASSPLAGGSTDTQYF. The DNA of the CDR3 is TGTGCCAGCAGCCCACTAGCGGGAGGGTCCACAGATACGCAGTATTTT.

This sequence joins TRBV4-3 and TRBJ2-5; 8 bases agree with TRBD2. After removal of 0 bases from V and 2 bases from J, the junction contained 14 bases not matched to a gene. Germline values: CDR1 LGHNA, CDR2 YSLEER. The CDR3 runs 19 residues. CDR3 bases: TGCGCCAGCAGCCAAGAATTCTCGGGGCTGCGGGGGGTACAAGAGACCCAGTACTTC. Amino acid sequence: CASSQEFSGLRGVQETQYF.

The V and J genes are TRBV28 and TRBJ1-3; no clear D gene. This CDR3 has 14 amino acids. From germline, CDR1 is MDHEN and CDR2 SYDVKM. V shed 5 bases and J shed 0 bases, with 8 bases lying between them. CDR3 bases: TGTGCCAGCAGTCTACACTACTCTGGAAACACCATATATTTT. This gives the protein CASSLHYSGNTIYF.

V usage is TRBV5-1 and J usage is TRBJ2-5; D unclear. CDR1 and CDR2 (germline): SGHRS, YFSETQ. V lost 0 bases and J 4 bases, leaving 4 bases between the germline ends. This CDR3 has 12 residues. Here the CDR3 DNA reads TGCGCCAGCAGCTTGGACGGAGAGACCCAGTACTTC. It is translated as CASSLDGETQYF.